The 24 T cell receptor beta chains in this list originate from one sample, sequenced in a study of radiation and T cells in renal cell carcinoma. Data came from immunoSEQ multiplex PCR; TCRdb stores just in-frame clones and leaves some out. This sample has 100,000 to 150,000 clones, with roughly 80% found just once. Time point in this sample: baseline pretreatment blood. The treatment: 15 Gy SBRT to primary tumor, nephrectomy 4 weeks later. Material: blood, obtained from a patient whose treatment included radiotherapy and nephrectomy. Source of these receptors: a woman aged 55-70 years with renal cell carcinoma.

The chain couples TRBV29-1 to TRBJ2-5; 8 positions agree with TRBD2. Germline loops: CDR1 SQVTM, CDR2 ANQGSEA. The length of the CDR3 is 15 residues. V gave up 4 bases and J gave up 1 base; unmatched junction bases: 8. Here the CDR3 reads CSVGGEREPQETQYF. In DNA form, the CDR3 reads TGCAGCGTTGGGGGGGAGCGGGAGCCCCAAGAGACCCAGTACTTC. Full variable domain (rest looked up from reference TRBV29-1 and TRBJ2-5): SAVISQKPSRDICQRGTSLTIQCQVDSQVTMMFWYRQQPGQSLTLIATANQGSEATYESGFVIDKFPISRPNLTFSTLTVSNMSPEDSSIYLCSVGGEREPQETQYFGPGTRLLVL.

This rearrangement joins TRBV19 to TRBJ2-6; D gene unclear. The CDR3 is 15 amino acids. Trimming shortened V by 3 bases and J by 6 bases, and 12 bases separated the two germline ends. Germline CDR1 reads LNHDA; CDR2 reads SQIVND (reference sequence). The CDR3 is CASSIVGEEANVLTF. In DNA form, the CDR3 reads TGTGCCAGTAGTATTGTTGGTGAGGAGGCCAACGTCCTGACTTTC.

Turning to this clone: At one boundary the junction diverges from the germline segment, which might be a read error. V is TRBV13 and J is TRBJ2-5; D unclear. CDR3 length equals 13 residues. Germline assignment: CDR1 PRHDT and CDR2 FYEKMQ (reference sequence). The CDR3 protein is CASSLGRSGTQYF. The CDR3 DNA reads as TGTGCCAGCAGCCTAGGACGATCCGGGACCCAGTACTTC.

The chain is built from TRBV5-8 and TRBJ2-4; TRBD1 matches 7 bases. Germline-derived CDR1 and CDR2 are SGHTS and YDEGEE. J lost 6 bases, V lost 1 base, and 4 bases had no gene match. CDR3 length equals 14 residues. The CDR3 bases are TGTGCCAGCAGCTTGTGGCAGGGGGTAAACATTCAGTACTTC. Its protein product is CASSLWQGVNIQYF.

This sequence joins TRBV10-1 and TRBJ1-1; 7 nucleotides agree with TRBD1. The CDR3 has 14 amino acids. V lost 1 base, J lost 5 bases, and 4 bases stayed unmatched. Germline V gene data show CDR1 as WNHNN and CDR2 as SYGVQD (reference sequence). CDR3 coding DNA: TGCGCCAGCAGTGAGTACAGGGGCGGGACTGAAGCTTTCTTT. This translates into CASSEYRGGTEAFF.

This clone was detected once. The chain carries TRBV28 and TRBJ1-1, with D possibly TRBD1 on 5 matching bases. Germline CDR1 is MDHEN and CDR2 is SYDVKM. V dropped 2 bases and J dropped 6 bases, with 13 bases sitting between them. The CDR3 covers 14 residues. The DNA for the CDR3 is TGTGCCAGCAGTTTACGGGGAGGGGAGGCTGAAGCTTTCTTT. Encoded protein: CASSLRGGEAEAFF. The entire variable domain, with the rest obtained from reference TRBV28 and TRBJ1-1, is as follows: DVKVTQSSRYLVKRTGEKVFLECVQDMDHENMFWYRQDPGLGLRLIYFSYDVKMKEKGDIPEGYSVSREKKERFSLILESASTNQTSMYLCASSLRGGEAEAFFGQGTRLTVV.

The chain has TRBV6-1 and TRBJ1-5; a possible D gene is TRBD1 (5 bases). V was shortened by 4 bases and J by 1 base, with 14 bases between the two germline ends. Germline assignment: CDR1 MNHNS and CDR2 SASEGT. The CDR3 is 16 residues long. For the CDR3, the DNA is TGTGCCAGCAGTGCGTTAAGGGGTTCAAGCAATCAGCCCCAGCATTTT. It yields the protein CASSALRGSSNQPQHF.

This clone was seen only once. The CDR3 sequence: CASSLGGHLGAEQYF. The CDR3 DNA is TGTGCCAGCAGCTTAGGGGGACACCTAGGGGCCGAGCAGTACTTC. V and J are TRBV7-2 and TRBJ2-7; the D gene is possibly TRBD1 (6 bases). Trimming removed 1 base from V and 6 bases from J, with 16 bases in between. Germline V gene sequence: CDR1 SGHTA, CDR2 FQGNSA. The CDR3 extends over 15 amino acids.

In its sample, this clone was seen once. The chain uses TRBV5-1 and TRBJ1-1; TRBD1 matches 9 bases. V lost 4 bases to trimming and J lost 11 bases; unmatched junction nucleotides: 12. From germline, CDR1 is SGHRS and CDR2 YFSETQ. CDR3 length equals 14 residues. In DNA, the CDR3 is TGCGCCAGCAGCATGGACAGGGGACCCGTTCGGGCTTTCTTT. Residues: CASSMDRGPVRAFF.

The chain employs TRBV6-1 and TRBJ2-2, with unresolved D. CDR3 length: 13 residues. Trimming pared 5 bases from V and 7 bases from J, leaving 11 bases between. The germline V gene has CDR1 MNHNS and CDR2 SASEGT. Written as DNA, the CDR3 is TGTGCCAGCAGTACTCTCAAGAGCGGGGAGCTGTTTTTT. Translated, it gives CASSTLKSGELFF.

J is TRBJ1-2 and V is TRBV7-9; D possibly corresponds to TRBD1 (6 bases). The CDR3 runs 13 residues. CDR1 and CDR2 (germline): SEHNR, FQNEAQ (reference sequence). Trimming stripped 5 bases from V and 8 bases from J, with 15 bases between. The CDR3 loop reads CASSPTGPKGYTF. The CDR3 DNA is TGTGCCAGCAGCCCGACAGGTCCTAAGGGCTACACCTTC.

The V call is TRBV21-1, the J call TRBJ1-2; the tabulated D call, TRBD1, remains unverified against the DNA. TRBV21-1 is classified as a pseudogene. The CDR3 loop spans 17 amino acids. CDR3 sequence: CASTPGDRGHVPYGYTF. The CDR3 nucleotides read TGTGCCAGCACCCCGGGGGACAGGGGGCATGTTCCCTATGGCTACACCTTC.

The chain employs TRBV7-9 and TRBJ2-3; D call uncertain. Germline CDR1 is SEHNR and CDR2 is FQNEAQ (reference sequence). V was clipped by 6 bases and J by 4 bases, with 14 bases between them. CDR3 size: 14 residues. The CDR3 DNA sequence: TGTGCCAGCAGACTTCCTTTCCTCTCAGATACGCAGTATTTT. The encoded protein is CASRLPFLSDTQYF.

The V call is TRBV27, the J call TRBJ1-1, with D tentatively TRBD1 (5 bases). Per the germline V gene, CDR1 is MNHEY and CDR2 is SMNVEV (reference sequence). The CDR3 covers 13 residues. Trimming cost V 7 bases and J 5 bases, with 14 bases left between them. The CDR3 protein is CASTPFGGTEAFF. Here the CDR3 DNA reads TGTGCCAGCACACCTTTCGGGGGGACTGAAGCTTTCTTT.

The chain couples TRBV2 to TRBJ2-5; the match to TRBD2 covers 9 bases. There are 14 residues in the CDR3. Losses at the gene ends were 6 bases for V and 5 bases for J; bases not matched to a gene: 7. Germline assignment: CDR1 SNHLY and CDR2 FYNNEI. As DNA, the CDR3 is TGTGCCAGCAGGATAGCGGGGGAGTGGGAGACCCAGTACTTC. Residues: CASRIAGEWETQYF.

The V call is TRBV29-1, the J call TRBJ1-5; 10 bases are shared with TRBD1. Germline V gives CDR1 SQVTM, CDR2 ANQGSEA. Trimming at V came to 7 bases and at J to 5 bases, leaving 11 bases not matched to a gene. CDR3 size: 15 residues. In DNA, the CDR3 is TGCAGCGCTATCGGGGACAGGGGAAAGGATCAGCCCCAGCATTTT. Amino acid sequence: CSAIGDRGKDQPQHF.

The V call is TRBV7-9, the J call TRBJ2-5; D possibly matches TRBD1 or TRBD2 (5 bases each). The CDR3 contains 15 residues. Trimming took off 1 base at V and 0 bases at J, with 9 bases between the two ends. The germline V gene encodes CDR1 SEHNR and CDR2 FQNEAQ (reference sequence). The CDR3 nucleotides read TGTGCCAGCAGCTTAGATTTGGGGGACCAAGAGACCCAGTACTTC. Residues: CASSLDLGDQETQYF.

The J gene is TRBJ2-3, the V gene TRBV29-1; 12 bases are shared with TRBD2. Germline V CDR1 and CDR2: SQVTM, ANQGSEA. V was pared by 4 bases and J by 4 bases, with 6 bases of the junction left unmatched. The CDR3 is made up of 15 amino acids. Written as DNA, the CDR3 is TGCAGCGTTGCCGCGACTAGCGGGAGCGCAGATACGCAGTATTTT. It codes for CSVAATSGSADTQYF.

The CDR3 region has the DNA TGTGCCAGCAGCTTGGGCTCGGGCGGGAGTGGGTATGAGCAGTTCTTC. Translation gives CASSLGSGGSGYEQFF. The rearrangement links TRBV7-2 to TRBJ2-1; TRBD2 matches at 7 bases. Germline CDR1 reads SGHTA; CDR2 reads FQGNSA. V gave up 3 bases and J gave up 8 bases; unmatched junction bases: 13. The CDR3 is 16 amino acids. The whole variable domain, remainder taken from reference TRBV7-2 and TRBJ2-1, is GAGVSQSPSNKVTEKGKDVELRCDPISGHTALYWYRQSLGQGLEFLIYFQGNSAPDKSGLPSDRFSAERTGGSVSTLTIQRTQQEDSAVYLCASSLGSGGSGYEQFFGPGTRLTVL.

A few counts support this clone. The CDR3 here is CASSLLRQPQHF. In DNA form, the CDR3 reads TGTGCCAGCAGCTTGTTACGCCAGCCCCAGCATTTT. J is TRBJ1-5 and V is TRBV5-6; D not certain. The CDR3 runs to 12 residues. Germline CDR1 and CDR2: SGHDT and YYEEEE. With 1 base removed from V and 7 bases from J, the gap between germline ends came to 6 bases.

This clone has a count of ten or more. The rearrangement links TRBV6-1 to TRBJ2-7; TRBD2 is a possible D gene (6 bases). The V end was cut by 1 base, the J end by 5 bases, with 15 bases between. The CDR3 sequence is 15 residues long. Per the germline V gene, CDR1 is MNHNS and CDR2 is SASEGT. CDR3 protein: CASSEVAGSRDEQYF. DNA for the CDR3: TGTGCCAGCAGTGAAGTTGCGGGGAGCCGGGACGAGCAGTACTTC.

This chain connects TRBV4-3 to TRBJ1-1; D may be TRBD1 (5 bases). V shed 2 bases and J shed 1 base, with 23 bases lying between them. This CDR3 has 19 residues. From germline, CDR1 is LGHNA and CDR2 YSLEER. The CDR3, as DNA: TGCGCCAGCAGCCAACCCCCATGGTTGGCCAAAGGGGCGAACACTGAAGCTTTCTTT. As protein: CASSQPPWLAKGANTEAFF.

The CDR3 DNA sequence: TGTGCCAGCAGCGAGCGGACAGGGATCTACGAGCAGTACTTC. Amino acids: CASSERTGIYEQYF. The J gene is TRBJ2-7, the V gene TRBV7-6; 8 positions match TRBD1. This CDR3 is built from 14 residues. The V and J ends lost 5 bases and 3 bases, in that order; junction bases with no gene match: 6. Per the germline V gene, CDR1 is SGHVS and CDR2 is FNYEAQ.

This clone showed up just a few times. The chain couples TRBV10-3 to TRBJ2-7; TRBD1 matches 7 bases. Looked up from germline, CDR1 is ENHRY and CDR2 is SYGVKD. The CDR3 is 15 residues long. Trimming at V came to 2 bases and at J to 0 bases, leaving 4 bases not matched to a gene. CDR3 sequence reads: CAISEEQGSSYEQYF. The CDR3, as DNA: TGTGCCATCAGTGAGGAACAGGGGAGCTCCTACGAGCAGTACTTC.